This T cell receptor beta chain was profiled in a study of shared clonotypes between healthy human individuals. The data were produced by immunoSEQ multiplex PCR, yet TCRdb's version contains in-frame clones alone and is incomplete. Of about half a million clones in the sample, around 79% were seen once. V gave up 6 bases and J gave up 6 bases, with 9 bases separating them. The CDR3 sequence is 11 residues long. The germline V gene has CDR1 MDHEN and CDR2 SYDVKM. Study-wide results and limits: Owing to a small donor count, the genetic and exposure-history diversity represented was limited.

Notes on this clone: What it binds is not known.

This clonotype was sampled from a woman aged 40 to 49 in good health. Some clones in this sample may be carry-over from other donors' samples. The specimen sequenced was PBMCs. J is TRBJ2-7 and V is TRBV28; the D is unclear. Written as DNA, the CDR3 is TGTGCCAGCAGGGGTTTTGGCGAGCAGTACTTC. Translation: CASRGFGEQYF.